This paragraph covers one T cell receptor beta chain sequence. Its target is unknown. The data stem from a study of OX40 agonist ivuxolimab in advanced cancers. About the study: In this trial design, patients received ivuxolimab intravenously at 0.01 to 10 mg/kg every 2 weeks. Overall study findings and caveats: More expanded clones were seen, on average, in CD8+ T cells than in CD4+.

The CDR3 has 14 amino acids. Germline CDR1 SGHRS, CDR2 YFSETQ. Trimming took 5 bases from V and 0 from J, leaving 8 bases between them. Data came from immunoSEQ multiplex PCR; TCRdb stores just in-frame clones and leaves some out. This sample yields approximately 82,000 clones, of which approximately 88% are seen a single time; less than 12% belongs to the top ten. Sample: CD4+ or CD8+ T cells sorted from blood, taken in a trial of the OX40 agonist ivuxolimab. This clonotype was obtained from an adult with an advanced solid tumor such as melanoma, head and neck, liver or kidney cancer. This chain connects TRBV5-1 to TRBJ1-4, with D tentatively TRBD1 (5 bases). The CDR3 sequence is CASRGEPTNEKLFF. The CDR3 nucleotides are TGCGCCAGCAGGGGGGAACCAACTAATGAAAAACTGTTTTTT.